Shown below are 23 T cell receptor beta chains from a single sample sequenced in a study of blood T cell repertoires in COVID-19 (dated by TCRdb to the early 2020s). The method behind the library was the immunoSEQ multiplex PCR assay. The immuneACCESS repertoire file appears here via TCRdb, limited to in-frame rearrangements. These files lack a portion of the clones; in checked studies, under half of the deficit traces to unresolved V genes, and the cause of the others is not known. The sample includes approximately 480,000 clones, with 89% observed a single time. Together, the top ten hold about 1% of the sample. Input material: peripheral blood. Source of these receptors: a young man with COVID-19, enrolled during active disease.

This chain connects TRBV7-6 to TRBJ2-5, with 9 bases matching TRBD2. The CDR3 has 16 amino acids. The J segment lost 3 bases and the V segment lost 5 bases, leaving 10 bases of the junction unmatched. Germline V gene lookup returns CDR1 SGHVS and CDR2 FNYEAQ. CDR3 bases: TGTGCCAGCAGCAATACTCGACTAGCGGAAAAAGAGACCCAGTACTTC. Its protein product is CASSNTRLAEKETQYF.

The J gene is TRBJ1-2, the V gene TRBV19; maybe TRBD1 (5 bases). CDR1 is LNHDA, CDR2 SQIVND, per germline (reference sequence). V was clipped by 5 bases and J by 2 bases, with 15 bases between them. The length of the CDR3 is 15 residues. The DNA for the CDR3 is TGTGCCAGTAGTTCTCCAGGGTACGGGAACTATGGCTACACCTTC. Amino acid sequence: CASSSPGYGNYGYTF. The full variable domain, with the rest looked up from reference TRBV19 and TRBJ1-2, is DGGITQSPKYLFRKEGQNVTLSCEQNLNHDAMYWYRQDPGQGLRLIYYSQIVNDFQKGDIAEGYSVSREKKESFPLTVTSAQKNPTAFYLCASSSPGYGNYGYTFGSGTRLTVV.

The chain uses TRBV5-1 and TRBJ2-1; 7 positions agree with TRBD1. The CDR3 loop spans 15 amino acids. Trimming at V came to 3 bases and at J to 6 bases, leaving 9 bases not matched to a gene. The germline CDR1 and CDR2 sequences are SGHRS and YFSETQ. Here the CDR3 reads CASSSGQWDSNEQFF. The CDR3 nucleotides read TGCGCCAGCAGCTCGGGACAGTGGGATTCCAATGAGCAGTTCTTC.

The chain combines TRBV2 with TRBJ2-7; TRBD2 agrees at 16 bases. Germline V gene data show CDR1 as SNHLY and CDR2 as FYNNEI. After removal of 11 bases from V and 2 bases from J, the junction contained 3 bases not matched to a gene. This CDR3 region has 14 residues. The CDR3 coding sequence is TGTGCCGGAGGGACTAGCGGGAGGGCCTACGAGCAGTACTTC. Amino acids: CAGGTSGRAYEQYF.

This clone was seen a few times. The gene calls are TRBV19 and TRBJ2-3; D is perhaps TRBD2 (6 bases). Germline lookup yields CDR1 LNHDA and CDR2 SQIVND (reference sequence). The ends were cut back, 6 bases at V and 1 base at J, with 11 bases in the middle. The CDR3 spans 14 residues. In DNA form, the CDR3 reads TGTGCCAGTAGCGGGCCGGGGGGCACAGATACGCAGTATTTT. It is translated as CASSGPGGTDTQYF.

The V gene is TRBV9, the J gene TRBJ2-2, with TRBD2 identical over 8 bases. V was clipped by 0 bases and J by 5 bases; unmatched bases: 6. The CDR3 length is 16 residues. CDR1 SGDLS and CDR2 YYNGEE come from the germline V gene. The CDR3 region is CASSVAGTRATGELFF. The CDR3, as DNA: TGTGCCAGCAGCGTAGCTGGGACTAGAGCAACCGGGGAGCTGTTTTTT.

This clone has a single count. The chain carries TRBV5-1 and TRBJ1-4; tentatively, D is TRBD1 (5 bases). The germline V gene has CDR1 SGHRS and CDR2 YFSETQ. The length of the CDR3 is 15 residues. Trimming cost V 0 bases and J 5 bases, with 11 bases left between them. The DNA for the CDR3 is TGCGCCAGCAGCTTGGGGGGACTGGGAAATGAAAAACTGTTTTTT. Its protein product is CASSLGGLGNEKLFF. Drawing the rest from reference TRBV5-1 and TRBJ1-4, the complete variable domain is KAGVTQTPRYLIKTRGQQVTLSCSPISGHRSVSWYQQTPGQGLQFLFEYFSETQRNKGNFPGRFSGRQFSNSRSEMNVSTLELGDSALYLCASSLGGLGNEKLFFGSGTQLSVL.

The chain joins TRBV27 to TRBJ2-7; no clear D gene. Germline V gene data show CDR1 as MNHEY and CDR2 as SMNVEV (reference sequence). Deletions cut 0 bases from V and 4 bases from J, with 10 bases between. CDR3 length equals 14 residues. CDR3 sequence (DNA): TGTGCCAGCAGTTTATCACGTTCGGGTTACGAGCAGTACTTC. It yields the protein CASSLSRSGYEQYF.

The V gene is TRBV7-9, the J gene TRBJ1-5, with a possible D match to TRBD1 (6 bases). Per the germline V gene, CDR1 is SEHNR and CDR2 is FQNEAQ (reference sequence). This CDR3 has 14 residues. The ends were cut back, 5 bases at V and 8 bases at J, with 16 bases in the middle. Written as DNA, the CDR3 is TGTGCCAGCAGCCATAACAGGGACCATGAGCCCCAGCATTTT. It yields the protein CASSHNRDHEPQHF.

V and J are TRBV6-4 and TRBJ2-2; D not resolved. Germline V lookup: CDR1 MRHNA, CDR2 SNTAGT. The CDR3 contains 13 residues. V lost 5 bases, J lost 6 bases, and 10 bases lay in between. CDR3 nucleotide sequence: TGTGCCAGCAGTCCCAGTATCCCCGGGGAGCTGTTTTTT. It yields the protein CASSPSIPGELFF.

This chain links TRBV5-1 with TRBJ1-4; 7 bases map to TRBD1. The CDR3 totals 18 residues. V shed 4 bases and J 3 bases; nucleotides not matched to a gene: 15. Germline V CDR1 and CDR2: SGHRS, YFSETQ. CDR3 loop: CASSRGTVLGQSNEKLFF. CDR3 DNA sequence: TGCGCCAGCAGCAGAGGGACAGTACTCGGGCAATCTAATGAAAAACTGTTTTTT. The full variable domain, its missing parts supplied by reference TRBV5-1 and TRBJ1-4, is KAGVTQTPRYLIKTRGQQVTLSCSPISGHRSVSWYQQTPGQGLQFLFEYFSETQRNKGNFPGRFSGRQFSNSRSEMNVSTLELGDSALYLCASSRGTVLGQSNEKLFFGSGTQLSVL.

The chain carries TRBV5-4 and TRBJ2-1; 15 bases map to TRBD2. Trimming cost V 6 bases and J 9 bases; bases outside gene matches: 10. This CDR3 has 16 residues. The germline V gene encodes CDR1 SGHNT and CDR2 YYREEE (reference sequence). The chain's CDR3 is CASTGPGLAGGSEQFF. The CDR3 bases are TGTGCCAGCACCGGACCGGGACTAGCGGGAGGTAGTGAGCAGTTCTTC.

This sequence joins TRBV4-2 and TRBJ2-1, with D perhaps TRBD2 (7 bases). Per the germline V gene, CDR1 is LGHNA and CDR2 is YNFKEQ. V lost 0 bases, J lost 4 bases, and 10 bases lay in between. The CDR3 has 15 amino acids. The CDR3 protein is CASSQERGPYNEQFF. The CDR3, as DNA: TGTGCCAGCAGCCAAGAGCGGGGGCCGTACAATGAGCAGTTCTTC.

The gene calls are TRBV1 and TRBJ2-3; the DNA was not used to check the table's D call, TRBD1. TRBV1 is a pseudogene segment. The CDR3 covers 16 residues. CDR3 residues: CTSSQNSQGSTDTQYF. CDR3 DNA sequence: TGCACCAGCAGCCAAAACAGCCAGGGGAGTACAGATACGCAGTATTTT.

The chain is built from TRBV25-1 and TRBJ2-3; TRBD2 matches at 10 bases. The CDR3 covers 15 residues. Trimming cost V 2 bases and J 4 bases; bases outside gene matches: 3. The germline gives CDR1 MGHDK, CDR2 SYGVNS. The CDR3 spells CASSELAGVSDTQYF. CDR3 bases: TGTGCCAGCAGTGAACTAGCGGGGGTGTCAGATACGCAGTATTTT.

The genes are TRBV18 and TRBJ2-6; D may be TRBD2 (5 bases). Trimming removed 5 bases from V and 3 bases from J, with 8 bases in between. The CDR3 is made up of 14 amino acids. Germline CDR1 and CDR2: KGHSH and LQKENI. The CDR3 nucleotides are TGTGCCAGCTCAATGGGGAGTGGGGCCAACGTCCTGACTTTC. Protein: CASSMGSGANVLTF.

The chain joins TRBV15 to TRBJ2-3; D remains unclear. This CDR3 contains 16 residues. Trimming left V 4 bases short and J 0 bases short, with 14 bases between. In germline, CDR1 is LNHNV, CDR2 YYDKDF (reference sequence). The CDR3 bases are TGTGCCACCAGCACCTATTATATGGGCAGCACAGATACGCAGTATTTT. Translation: CATSTYYMGSTDTQYF.

The rearrangement uses TRBV7-8 and TRBJ2-5, with a weak D call TRBD1 (5 bases). CDR3 length: 14 amino acids. The germline V and J ends were trimmed by 5 bases and 3 bases, with 13 bases remaining between them. Per the germline V gene, CDR1 is SGHVS and CDR2 is FQNEAQ. The CDR3 reads CASSLTGHKETQYF. CDR3 sequence (DNA): TGTGCCAGCAGCCTCACCGGACATAAAGAGACCCAGTACTTC.

Details on this clone: Within the sample, other DNA sequences also encode this same CDR3. The rearrangement joins TRBV7-2 to TRBJ1-1; D gene uncertain. This CDR3 spans 13 amino acids. Germline assignment: CDR1 SGHTA and CDR2 FQGNSA. V was shortened by 5 bases and J by 0 bases, with 7 bases between the two germline ends. CDR3 bases: TGTGCCAGCAGCCCCTACCTGAACACTGAAGCTTTCTTT. This encodes CASSPYLNTEAFF.

The V gene is TRBV7-9, the J gene TRBJ1-3; D is possibly TRBD1 (5 bases). Germline V gene data show CDR1 as SEHNR and CDR2 as FQNEAQ (reference sequence). V lost 1 base, J lost 4 bases, and 20 bases lay in between. There are 18 residues in the CDR3. CDR3 nucleotide sequence: TGTGCCAGCAGCTTAGTCTTCCAAGGGGATCCGGACGGAAACACCATATATTTT. It specifies CASSLVFQGDPDGNTIYF.

This sequence joins TRBV18 and TRBJ2-6; possible D gene TRBD2, 5 bases. This CDR3 is 15 amino acids long. Trimming pared 0 bases from V and 4 bases from J, leaving 7 bases between. Per germline, CDR1 KGHSH and CDR2 LQKENI. Written as DNA, the CDR3 is TGTGCCAGCTCACCACCCGGGGTAGGGGCCAACGTCCTGACTTTC. It encodes CASSPPGVGANVLTF.

V usage is TRBV7-9 and J usage is TRBJ1-2; a weak D match, TRBD1 (5 bases). The CDR3 spans 14 residues. Germline lookup yields CDR1 SEHNR and CDR2 FQNEAQ (reference sequence). V dropped 5 bases and J dropped 5 bases, with 15 bases sitting between them. The CDR3 nucleotides read TGTGCCAGCAGCGCAACAGAGGCAGGGTATGGCTACACCTTC. Translation: CASSATEAGYGYTF. Full variable domain (remainder filled in from reference TRBV7-9 and TRBJ1-2): DTGVSQNPRHKITKRGQNVTFRCDPISEHNRLYWYRQTLGQGPEFLTYFQNEAQLEKSRLLSDRFSAERPKGSFSTLEIQRTEQGDSAMYLCASSATEAGYGYTFGSGTRLTVV.

This clone was observed a few times. The gene calls are TRBV30 and TRBJ1-1; the match to TRBD1 covers 8 bases. CDR1 is GTSNPN and CDR2 is SVGIG in the germline V gene (reference sequence). This CDR3 region has 14 residues. V gave up 3 bases and J gave up 2 bases; unmatched junction bases: 5. The CDR3 DNA reads TGTGCCTGGAGAAAGACAGGGGAAAACACTGAAGCTTTCTTT. As protein: CAWRKTGENTEAFF.